A single sample is the source of the 11 T cell receptor beta chains below, sequenced in a study of blood T cell repertoires in COVID-19. TCRdb's table, derived via immunoSEQ multiplex PCR, lists solely in-frame clones and lacks some. The data show a few hundred thousand clones, roughly 80% seen once. Source material: peripheral blood. These receptors all come from a man aged 80 or over with acute or convalescent COVID-19.

CDR3 nucleotide sequence: TGTGCCAGCAGTCCTCCCGGGGTGCGGAACACTGAAGCTTTCTTT. This encodes CASSPPGVRNTEAFF. The chain employs TRBV6-5 and TRBJ1-1; the D is unclear. V dropped 5 bases and J dropped 1 base, with 14 bases sitting between them. CDR3 length: 15 amino acids. The germline V gene has CDR1 MNHEY and CDR2 SVGAGI.

This clone appeared a single time. This chain links TRBV3-1 (or the pseudogene TRBV3-2) with TRBJ1-2, with TRBD1 identical over 9 bases. In germline, CDR1 is LGHDT, CDR2 YNNKEL (reference sequence). With 3 bases clipped from V and 5 bases from J, the junction kept 10 bases outside the gene matches. The CDR3 contains 16 residues. The CDR3 sequence is CASSQGFRDRVYGYTF. The CDR3 coding sequence is TGTGCCAGCAGCCAGGGGTTCCGGGACAGGGTTTATGGCTACACCTTC.

The gene calls are TRBV18 and TRBJ2-7, with 10 bases fitting TRBD1. The CDR3 runs to 14 residues. In germline, CDR1 is KGHSH, CDR2 LQKENI. The J segment lost 5 bases and the V segment lost 3 bases, leaving 4 bases of the junction unmatched. The CDR3 coding sequence is TGTGCCAGCTCACCGGGACAGGGGTCCCACGAGCAGTACTTC. This gives the protein CASSPGQGSHEQYF.

The V and J genes are TRBV27 and TRBJ1-5; 7 positions agree with TRBD1. Per germline, CDR1 MNHEY and CDR2 SMNVEV (reference sequence). The trim removed 5 bases at V and 0 bases at J, leaving 4 bases unmatched. The CDR3 runs to 15 residues. This chain's CDR3 is CASSAGTASNQPQHF. The CDR3, as DNA: TGTGCCAGCAGTGCAGGGACAGCTAGCAATCAGCCCCAGCATTTT.

V gene TRBV19 combines with J gene TRBJ2-1, with TRBD1 matching over 7 bases. Germline CDR1 LNHDA, CDR2 SQIVND (reference sequence). The CDR3 covers 14 residues. J was trimmed by 5 bases and V by 6 bases; bases with no gene match: 7. For the CDR3, the DNA is TGTGCCAGTAGCCACTGGACAGGCGACAATGAGCAGTTCTTC. Translated, it gives CASSHWTGDNEQFF.

A few counts support this clone. The CDR3, as DNA: TGTGCCATCAGTGAGTTCGGGACAGGGGGCCCTACGGGACCCTACGAGCAGTACTTC. Its protein product is CAISEFGTGGPTGPYEQYF. V and J are TRBV10-3 and TRBJ2-7; 12 bases line up with TRBD1. After removal of 1 base from V and 2 bases from J, the junction contained 12 bases not matched to a gene. The CDR3 extends over 19 amino acids. Germline CDR1 reads ENHRY; CDR2 reads SYGVKD.

The rearrangement joins TRBV6-5 to TRBJ2-1; the match to TRBD2 covers 7 bases. The CDR3 totals 14 residues. Trimming cost V 8 bases and J 5 bases; bases outside gene matches: 9. Per the germline V gene, CDR1 is MNHEY and CDR2 is SVGAGI. The CDR3 loop is CASYKMGGDNEQFF. In DNA form, the CDR3 reads TGTGCCAGCTATAAGATGGGGGGGGACAATGAGCAGTTCTTC.

There are a few counts of this clone. The chain joins TRBV7-2 to TRBJ2-7, with 7 bases matching TRBD1. Trimming cost V 3 bases and J 5 bases; bases outside gene matches: 7. The CDR3 length is 14 residues. Germline CDR1 reads SGHTA; CDR2 reads FQGNSA. As DNA, the CDR3 is TGTGCCAGCAGCTTTAAGACAGGGTCCCACGAGCAGTACTTC. It codes for CASSFKTGSHEQYF. Full variable domain (rest looked up from reference TRBV7-2 and TRBJ2-7): GAGVSQSPSNKVTEKGKDVELRCDPISGHTALYWYRQSLGQGLEFLIYFQGNSAPDKSGLPSDRFSAERTGGSVSTLTIQRTQQEDSAVYLCASSFKTGSHEQYFGPGTRLTVT.

This chain connects TRBV19 to TRBJ1-2, with 10 bases aligning to TRBD1. CDR3 size: 14 residues. Germline values: CDR1 LNHDA, CDR2 SQIVND (reference sequence). V shed 6 bases and J 5 bases; nucleotides not matched to a gene: 6. CDR3 in amino acids: CASRTGGAGYGYTF. The CDR3, as DNA: TGTGCCAGTAGGACAGGGGGCGCGGGATATGGCTACACCTTC.

In DNA form, the CDR3 reads TGTGCCAGCAGCTTCGGCCAGGGGGCGCGGGGTGAGCAGTTCTTC. The encoded protein is CASSFGQGARGEQFF. This sequence joins TRBV7-2 and TRBJ2-1, with TRBD1 identical over 8 bases. CDR1 and CDR2 from the germline V gene are SGHTA and FQGNSA. V shed 3 bases and J 9 bases; nucleotides not matched to a gene: 10. CDR3 length: 15 residues.

This rearrangement joins TRBV3-1 (or the pseudogene TRBV3-2) to TRBJ1-5; D call uncertain. Looked up from germline, CDR1 is LGHDT and CDR2 is YNNKEL (reference sequence). The V end was cut by 1 base, the J end by 0 bases, with 10 bases between. The CDR3 contains 16 residues. The CDR3 coding sequence is TGTGCCAGCAGCCAAGGCGGGCGTAATAGCAATCAGCCCCAGCATTTT. This codes for CASSQGGRNSNQPQHF.